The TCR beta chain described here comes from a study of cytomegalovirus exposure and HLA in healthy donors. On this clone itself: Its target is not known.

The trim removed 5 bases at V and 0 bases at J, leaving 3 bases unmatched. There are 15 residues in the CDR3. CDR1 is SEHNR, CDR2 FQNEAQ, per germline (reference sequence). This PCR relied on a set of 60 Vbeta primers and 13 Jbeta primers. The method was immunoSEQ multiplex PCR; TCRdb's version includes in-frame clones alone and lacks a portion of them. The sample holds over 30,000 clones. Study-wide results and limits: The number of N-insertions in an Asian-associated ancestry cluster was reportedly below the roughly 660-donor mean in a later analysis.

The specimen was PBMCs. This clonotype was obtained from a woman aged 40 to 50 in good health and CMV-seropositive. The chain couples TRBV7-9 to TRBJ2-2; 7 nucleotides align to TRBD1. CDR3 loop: CASSPGTANTGELFF. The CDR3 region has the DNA TGTGCCAGCAGCCCCGGGACAGCGAACACCGGGGAGCTGTTTTTT.